Listed below are T cell receptor beta chains from one sample, sequenced in a study of blood T cell repertoires in COVID-19. Produced via immunoSEQ multiplex PCR; TCRdb's table is partial and in-frame only. The profile shows roughly 100,000 clones, about 75% of them singletons. The sample comprised peripheral blood. These receptors were obtained from an elderly man with acute or convalescent COVID-19. CDR3s include the opening cysteine and the closing phenylalanine or tryptophan. The order of the fields is J gene, CDR3 length, clone size, V gene, CDR3 protein. The size field is filled for only some rows; it gives once, few, many or a size class.

>TRBJ1-2|13|few|TRBV10-3
CAISSQLNYGYTF
>TRBJ2-2|15|once|TRBV7-8
CASSLVSGRTGELFF
>TRBJ2-5|14|.|TRBV6-5
CASTSAGGTKTQYF
>TRBJ2-2|13|.|TRBV11-2
CASSRTETGELFF
>TRBJ2-7|10|.|TRBV12-3/TRBV12-4
CASGGAEQYF
>TRBJ1-2|16|.|TRBV5-1
CASSLAPGGTDYGYTF
>TRBJ2-2|14|.|TRBV5-1
CASSFWRDTGELFF
>TRBJ2-1|12|.|TRBV28
CASRLAGNEQFF
>TRBJ1-6|17|.|TRBV7-2
CASSTGRGLSYNSPLHF
>TRBJ2-7|17|.|TRBV29-1
CSVVRGPHGDRSYEQYF
>TRBJ2-7|13|once|TRBV28
CASRSAKSYEQYF
>TRBJ1-1|13|.|TRBV2
CASSVDKNTEAFF
>TRBJ2-1|15|.|TRBV4-3
CASSQDWTGADEQFF
>TRBJ2-5|14|.|TRBV4-1
CASSQDTGFETQYF
>TRBJ2-2|14|.|TRBV5-1
CASSGLQGTGELFF
>TRBJ2-5|17|.|TRBV15
CATSRDGSGGVQETQYF
>TRBJ2-3|15|once|TRBV24-1
CATSVGQGGTDTQYF
>TRBJ1-3|13|.|TRBV12-3/TRBV12-4
CASREHSGNTIYF
>TRBJ1-1|14|.|TRBV4-3
CASSQDGGATEAFF
>TRBJ2-5|15|.|TRBV5-1
CASSLVGREQETQYF
>TRBJ2-1|14|.|TRBV6-5
CASRDARRVNEQFF